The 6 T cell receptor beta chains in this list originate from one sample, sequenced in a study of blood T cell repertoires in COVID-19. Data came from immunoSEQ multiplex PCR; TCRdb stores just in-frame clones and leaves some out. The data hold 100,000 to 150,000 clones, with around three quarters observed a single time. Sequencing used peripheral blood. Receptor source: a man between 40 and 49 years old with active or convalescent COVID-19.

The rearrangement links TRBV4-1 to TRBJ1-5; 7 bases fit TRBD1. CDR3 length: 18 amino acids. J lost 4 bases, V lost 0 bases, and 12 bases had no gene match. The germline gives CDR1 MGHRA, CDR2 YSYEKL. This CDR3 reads CASSQDHRYRGVNQPQHF. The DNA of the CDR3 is TGCGCCAGCAGCCAAGATCACCGTTACAGGGGCGTTAATCAGCCCCAGCATTTT.

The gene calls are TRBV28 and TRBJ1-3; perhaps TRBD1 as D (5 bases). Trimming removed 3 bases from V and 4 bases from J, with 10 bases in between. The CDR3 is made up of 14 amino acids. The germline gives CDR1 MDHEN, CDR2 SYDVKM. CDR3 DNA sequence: TGTGCCAGCAGTTTTAAGGGGCCGGGAAACACCATATATTTT. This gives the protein CASSFKGPGNTIYF.

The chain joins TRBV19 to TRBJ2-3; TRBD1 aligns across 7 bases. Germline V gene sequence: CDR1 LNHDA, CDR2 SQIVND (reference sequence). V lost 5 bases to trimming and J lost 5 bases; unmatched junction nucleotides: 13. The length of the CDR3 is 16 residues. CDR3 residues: CASSRRDSGIEDTQYF. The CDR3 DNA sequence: TGTGCCAGTAGTCGCCGGGACAGTGGGATTGAAGATACGCAGTATTTT.

CDR3 sequence (DNA): TGTGCCAGCAGCCAAGATTGGGGGGGGAACACCATATATTTT. Amino acids: CASSQDWGGNTIYF. V gene TRBV4-2 combines with J gene TRBJ1-3, with D possibly being TRBD1 (5 bases). Germline CDR1 LGHNA, CDR2 YNFKEQ. V was clipped by 0 bases and J by 7 bases, with 10 bases between them. This CDR3 comprises 14 residues.

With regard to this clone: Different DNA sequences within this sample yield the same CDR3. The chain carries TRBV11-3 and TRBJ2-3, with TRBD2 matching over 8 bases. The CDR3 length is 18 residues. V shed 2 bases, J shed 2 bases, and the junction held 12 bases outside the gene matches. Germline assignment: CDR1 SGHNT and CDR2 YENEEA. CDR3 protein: CASSLRGTPGGATDTQYF. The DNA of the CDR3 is TGTGCCAGCAGCTTAAGGGGCACGCCGGGGGGGGCCACAGATACGCAGTATTTT.

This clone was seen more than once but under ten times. The CDR3 DNA sequence: TGTGCCAGCAGCTTAGAGTCAATGGTCGCTCGGGATTCACCCCTCCACTTT. Encoded protein: CASSLESMVARDSPLHF. The V gene is TRBV7-2, the J gene TRBJ1-6; D unresolved. CDR1 and CDR2 (germline): SGHTA, FQGNSA. The CDR3 spans 17 residues. V gave up 1 base and J gave up 8 bases, with 18 bases separating them.